The 23 T cell receptor beta chains presented below share a single source sample, sequenced in a study of response to subunit inactivated influenza vaccine. From the RT-PCR reads, TCRdb called clonotypes with MiXCR, one entry per CDR3 protein. The sample lists approximately 490,000 distinct CDR3 sequences, approximately 6.9% occurring once. The input for sequencing was PBMCs from blood, taken roughly 24 months after vaccination. The receptors shown here come from a man aged 50 to 69 who received an inactivated influenza vaccine.

This clonotype was counted many times. J is TRBJ2-1 and V is TRBV20-1; 9 nucleotides align to TRBD2. Germline V gives CDR1 DFQATT, CDR2 SNEGSKA (reference sequence). The CDR3 extends over 19 amino acids. The V and J ends lost 1 base and 2 bases, in that order; junction bases with no gene match: 15. This CDR3 reads CSARGFRPAVAGAYNEQFF. As DNA, the CDR3 is TGCAGTGCTAGAGGGTTTCGTCCGGCGGTAGCGGGAGCCTACAATGAGCAGTTCTTC.

This clonotype was detected ten times or more. The chain links TRBV11-2 to TRBJ1-1; D is perhaps TRBD1 (6 bases). From germline, CDR1 is SGHAT and CDR2 FQNNGV. V was clipped by 6 bases and J by 5 bases, with 19 bases between them. The CDR3 length is 15 residues. The CDR3, as DNA: TGTGCCAGCAGTTTCAACACAGGGCGAGGGACTGAAGCTTTCTTT. This translates into CASSFNTGRGTEAFF. The complete variable domain, with remaining parts taken from reference TRBV11-2 and TRBJ1-1, reads EAGVAQSPRYKIIEKRQSVAFWCNPISGHATLYWYQQILGQGPKLLIQFQNNGVVDDSQLPKDRFSAERLKGVDSTLKIQPAKLEDSAVYLCASSFNTGRGTEAFFGQGTRLTVV.

This clonotype was detected a few times. The chain has TRBV28 and TRBJ1-1, with 9 nucleotides matching TRBD1. The V gene's germline CDR1 is MDHEN and CDR2 SYDVKM. After removal of 5 bases from V and 2 bases from J, the junction contained 9 bases not matched to a gene. This CDR3 spans 16 amino acids. CDR3 sequence (DNA): TGTGCCAGCAGTGCAATACCGGGACAGGGTAACACTGAAGCTTTCTTT. Residues: CASSAIPGQGNTEAFF.

The count of this clonotype is one. This chain uses TRBV19 with TRBJ2-7; TRBD2 might be the D (6 bases). The length of the CDR3 is 15 residues. In germline, CDR1 is LNHDA, CDR2 SQIVND (reference sequence). Trimming stripped 4 bases from V and 6 bases from J, with 19 bases between. CDR3 amino acids: CASSSLQEKAGEQYF. CDR3 coding DNA: TGTGCCAGTAGTAGCTTACAGGAAAAAGCGGGCGAGCAGTACTTC.

Only a few counts were recorded for this clonotype. The V call is TRBV6-1, the J call TRBJ2-7; unclear D gene. Germline assignment: CDR1 MNHNS and CDR2 SASEGT. V was cut by 5 bases and J by 5 bases, with 10 bases left in between. The CDR3 sequence is 12 residues long. The CDR3 sequence: CASSIPRNEQYF. CDR3 in DNA: TGTGCCAGCAGTATCCCCCGGAACGAGCAGTACTTC.

V and J are TRBV7-2 and TRBJ1-2; TRBD1 matches 7 bases. V was pared by 4 bases and J by 3 bases, with 5 bases of the junction left unmatched. CDR1 is SGHTA and CDR2 is FQGNSA in the germline V gene. The CDR3 runs 14 residues. The CDR3 DNA reads TGTGCCAGCAGCTCCACACAGGGGTACTATGGCTACACCTTC. It translates to CASSSTQGYYGYTF. Based on the CDR3 plus reference TRBV7-2 and TRBJ1-2, the full variable domain is GAGVSQSPSNKVTEKGKDVELRCDPISGHTALYWYRQSLGQGLEFLIYFQGNSAPDKSGLPSDRFSAERTGGSVSTLTIQRTQQEDSAVYLCASSSTQGYYGYTFGSGTRLTVV.

This clonotype occurred a few times. CDR3: CATKGRVVAKNIQYF. CDR3 DNA sequence: TGTGCCACCAAGGGTAGGGTGGTGGCCAAAAACATTCAGTACTTC. The chain has TRBV25-1 and TRBJ2-4; no definite D call. With 10 bases removed from V and 1 base from J, the gap between germline ends came to 17 bases. The CDR3 runs 15 residues. Germline lookup yields CDR1 MGHDK and CDR2 SYGVNS.

In its sample, this clonotype was seen a few times. The rearrangement links TRBV5-1 to TRBJ2-3, with unresolved D. The CDR3 has 14 amino acids. Germline V gene sequence: CDR1 SGHRS, CDR2 YFSETQ. With 4 bases removed from V and 3 bases from J, the gap between germline ends came to 12 bases. The CDR3 region is CASSLEQMTDTQYF. The CDR3 coding sequence is TGCGCCAGCAGCCTAGAACAGATGACAGATACGCAGTATTTT.

This clonotype was seen a handful of times. V is TRBV2 and J is TRBJ2-5, with TRBD1 identical over 10 bases. Trimming at V came to 4 bases and at J to 4 bases, leaving 6 bases not matched to a gene. The CDR3 runs to 15 residues. Germline CDR1 reads SNHLY; CDR2 reads FYNNEI. The CDR3 loop reads CASSGGQGTRETQYF. The CDR3 DNA reads as TGTGCCAGCAGTGGGGGACAGGGGACTAGAGAGACCCAGTACTTC.

This clonotype was detected a few times. This chain connects TRBV7-2 to TRBJ1-2; D is possibly TRBD1 (5 bases). With 1 base removed from V and 3 bases from J, the gap between germline ends came to 9 bases. Germline V gives CDR1 SGHTA, CDR2 FQGNSA. The CDR3 covers 14 residues. In nucleotides, the CDR3 is TGTGCCAGCAGCTTAGATGGGGGGTACTATGGCTACACCTTC. Residues: CASSLDGGYYGYTF.

This clonotype was picked up a small number of times. The J gene is TRBJ1-4, the V gene TRBV6-1, with a possible D match to TRBD1 (6 bases). V shed 3 bases and J shed 8 bases, with 13 bases lying between them. Germline CDR1 MNHNS, CDR2 SASEGT. The CDR3 sequence is 14 residues long. The CDR3 region is CASSDTGREEKLFF. The CDR3 DNA sequence: TGTGCCAGCAGTGATACAGGGCGTGAAGAAAAACTGTTTTTT.

Ten or more counts support this clonotype. The V call is TRBV5-6, the J call TRBJ2-1, with TRBD2 identical over 11 bases. This CDR3 has 17 residues. The V segment lost 1 base and the J segment 4 bases; nucleotides outside the gene matches: 7. In germline, CDR1 is SGHDT, CDR2 YYEEEE. CDR3 region: CASSLSASGGSYNEQFF. Here the CDR3 DNA reads TGTGCCAGCAGCTTGTCGGCTAGCGGGGGGTCTTACAATGAGCAGTTCTTC.

Many counts were recorded for this clonotype. CDR3 DNA: TGTGCCAGCAGCCCTCAGGTACAAGAGACCCAGTACTTC. It encodes CASSPQVQETQYF. This chain joins TRBV3-1 and TRBJ2-5, with unresolved D. The V end lost 4 bases, the J end lost 2 bases, and 8 bases lay between the germline ends. Germline V gives CDR1 LGHDT, CDR2 YNNKEL (reference sequence). This CDR3 is 13 amino acids long.

This clonotype was recorded a few times. DNA of the CDR3: TGCAGTGCTGGACAGGGGGCCTCCTACGAGCAGTACTTC. Translation gives CSAGQGASYEQYF. The rearrangement links TRBV20-1 to TRBJ2-7; 11 bases are shared with TRBD1. With 5 bases clipped from V and 0 bases from J, the junction kept 0 bases outside the gene matches. This CDR3 comprises 13 residues. CDR1 DFQATT and CDR2 SNEGSKA come from the germline V gene (reference sequence).

This chain joins TRBV3-1 and TRBJ2-5; tentative D call: TRBD2 (7 bases). This CDR3 is 15 amino acids long. Per germline, CDR1 LGHDT and CDR2 YNNKEL (reference sequence). Trimming left V 11 bases short and J 5 bases short, with 24 bases between. CDR3 sequence reads: CACTQVKGGGETQYF. CDR3 nucleotides: TGTGCCTGCACTCAAGTCAAGGGAGGGGGGGAGACCCAGTACTTC.

A few counts support this clonotype. The CDR3 sequence: CASSSIAGGYGNEQFF. CDR3 nucleotides: TGTGCCAGCAGCTCCATAGCGGGAGGATACGGCAATGAGCAGTTCTTC. This chain connects TRBV7-3 to TRBJ2-1, with 10 bases aligning to TRBD2. V was pared by 4 bases and J by 6 bases, with 9 bases of the junction left unmatched. The CDR3 spans 16 residues. Germline CDR1 SGHTA, CDR2 FQGTGA.

This clonotype was counted ten times or more. This chain connects TRBV12-3 or TRBV12-4 to TRBJ2-1; D not resolved. V lost 5 bases, J lost 10 bases, and 9 bases lay in between. The CDR3 extends over 11 amino acids. CDR3 region: CASSTTREQFF. In DNA form, the CDR3 reads TGTGCCAGCAGTACAACACGGGAGCAGTTCTTC.

The chain uses TRBV6-5 and TRBJ1-2; perhaps TRBD1 as D (6 bases). The V gene lost 2 bases and the J gene lost 5 bases, with 15 bases spanning the gap. The germline V gene encodes CDR1 MNHEY and CDR2 SVGAGI. The CDR3 covers 15 residues. The CDR3: CASSYTGTSKYGYTF. In nucleotides, the CDR3 is TGTGCCAGCAGTTACACCGGGACATCAAAGTATGGCTACACCTTC.

The chain couples TRBV20-1 to TRBJ2-7, with 8 bases aligning to TRBD1. The CDR3 consists of 14 residues. The germline CDR1 and CDR2 sequences are DFQATT and SNEGSKA (reference sequence). V trimming: 4 bases; J trimming: 1 base; junction bases outside the gene matches: 6. CDR3 nucleotide sequence: TGCAGTGCTACCAGGACAGGGCTTTCCTACGAGCAGTACTTC. The encoded protein is CSATRTGLSYEQYF.

This clonotype turned up a few times. V usage is TRBV2 and J usage is TRBJ2-2; D is unresolved. Looked up from germline, CDR1 is SNHLY and CDR2 is FYNNEI. The V and J ends lost 5 bases and 0 bases respectively, with 16 bases between them. The CDR3 loop spans 17 amino acids. This chain's CDR3 is CASSKRRVFANTGELFF. For the CDR3, the DNA is TGTGCCAGCAGTAAGCGCCGGGTGTTCGCGAACACCGGGGAGCTGTTTTTT. The full variable domain, rest sourced from reference TRBV2 and TRBJ2-2, is EPEVTQTPSHQVTQMGQEVILRCVPISNHLYFYWYRQILGQKVEFLVSFYNNEISEKSEIFDDQFSVERPDGSNFTLKIRSTKLEDSAMYFCASSKRRVFANTGELFFGEGSRLTVL.

This clonotype was detected a few times. The rearrangement links TRBV28 to TRBJ2-7; 10 nucleotides line up with TRBD1. Germline CDR1 and CDR2: MDHEN and SYDVKM. The CDR3 runs to 14 residues. Trimming at V came to 8 bases and at J to 4 bases, leaving 8 bases not matched to a gene. Here the CDR3 reads CASGGTGEAYEQYF. CDR3 sequence (DNA): TGTGCCAGCGGGGGGACAGGGGAGGCGTACGAGCAGTACTTC.

The chain links TRBV7-8 to TRBJ1-5; weak D call: TRBD1 (5 bases). V was shortened by 4 bases and J by 5 bases, with 15 bases between the two germline ends. Germline lookup yields CDR1 SGHVS and CDR2 FQNEAQ. This CDR3 has 15 amino acids. CDR3 sequence reads: CASSSVGGVDQPQHF. In DNA form, the CDR3 reads TGTGCCAGCAGCTCCGTTGGAGGGGTTGATCAGCCCCAGCATTTT. Full variable domain (remainder filled in from reference TRBV7-8 and TRBJ1-5): GAGVSQSPRYKVAKRGQDVALRCDPISGHVSLFWYQQALGQGPEFLTYFQNEAQLDKSGLPSDRFFAERPEGSVSTLKIQRTQQEDSAVYLCASSSVGGVDQPQHFGDGTRLSIL.

This chain links TRBV5-1 with TRBJ1-3; 7 bases are shared with TRBD1. The junction had 6 bases not matched to a gene; V was cut back by 3 bases and J by 3 bases. Germline CDR1 and CDR2: SGHRS and YFSETQ. This CDR3 is 15 amino acids long. CDR3 residues: CASSSGTVYGNTIYF. The CDR3 DNA is TGCGCCAGCAGCTCTGGGACAGTATATGGAAACACCATATATTTT. Together with reference TRBV5-1 and TRBJ1-3, the CDR3 gives the full variable domain: KAGVTQTPRYLIKTRGQQVTLSCSPISGHRSVSWYQQTPGQGLQFLFEYFSETQRNKGNFPGRFSGRQFSNSRSEMNVSTLELGDSALYLCASSSGTVYGNTIYFGEGSWLTVV.